Below, 5 T cell receptor beta chains from the same sample are listed, as sequenced in a study of blood T cell repertoires in COVID-19. TCRdb's copy holds only in-frame clones and misses some; the assay was immunoSEQ multiplex PCR. This sample yields about 400,000 clones, of which around 92% are seen a single time; around 1.7% belongs to the top ten. The sample comprised PBMCs or T cells enriched from blood (not recorded which). The receptor source for this set is a woman aged 25 to 39 who had recovered from COVID-19.

CDR3 amino acids: CASSEGQSSYNEQFF. The CDR3 coding sequence is TGTGCCAGCAGTGAGGGACAGAGTTCCTACAATGAGCAGTTCTTC. V usage is TRBV6-1 and J usage is TRBJ2-1; 7 bases match TRBD1. J was trimmed by 1 base and V by 3 bases; bases with no gene match: 3. Germline V CDR1 and CDR2: MNHNS, SASEGT. This CDR3 spans 15 amino acids.

This chain links TRBV6-1 with TRBJ2-6; D ambiguous. Germline-derived CDR1 and CDR2 are MNHNS and SASEGT. The V gene lost 1 base and the J gene lost 0 bases, with 7 bases spanning the gap. The CDR3 sequence is 16 residues long. CDR3 in DNA: TGTGCCAGCAGTGAAGATGGCACCTCTGGGGCCAACGTCCTGACTTTC. Encoded protein: CASSEDGTSGANVLTF.

Details on this clone: Different DNA sequences within this sample yield the same CDR3. V usage is TRBV10-3 and J usage is TRBJ1-1, with D uncertain. The CDR3 extends over 11 amino acids. Between the trimmed V and J ends, which lost 5 bases and 2 bases, there was a span of 3 bases. Germline lookup yields CDR1 ENHRY and CDR2 SYGVKD. CDR3 DNA: TGTGCCATCAGTTCAAACACTGAAGCTTTCTTT. This gives the protein CAISSNTEAFF.

For the CDR3, the DNA is TGTGCCAGCAGCACCGGGACAGCCCCGGGGGAGCAGTTCTTC. Translated, it gives CASSTGTAPGEQFF. The chain employs TRBV5-4 and TRBJ2-1, with 7 bases fitting TRBD1. Germline V gives CDR1 SGHNT, CDR2 YYREEE (reference sequence). The CDR3 runs 14 residues. The V gene end was trimmed by 4 bases and the J gene end by 10 bases; junction bases not matched to a gene: 11.

This chain joins TRBV5-8 and TRBJ1-5; D gene ambiguous. V gave up 4 bases and J gave up 5 bases, with 7 bases separating them. Per germline, CDR1 SGHTS and CDR2 YDEGEE. The length of the CDR3 is 12 residues. The CDR3 DNA reads as TGTGCCAGCAGCCTAGCGTATCAGCCCCAGCATTTT. This gives the protein CASSLAYQPQHF. Full variable domain (missing parts from reference TRBV5-8 and TRBJ1-5): EAGVTQSPTHLIKTRGQQATLRCSPISGHTSVYWYQQALGLGLQFLLWYDEGEERNRGNFPPRFSGRQFPNYSSELNVNALELEDSALYLCASSLAYQPQHFGDGTRLSIL.